Below, 25 T cell receptor beta chains from the same sample are listed, as sequenced in a study of blood T cell repertoires in COVID-19. TCRdb keeps only in-frame clones here, not all; method: immunoSEQ multiplex PCR. The repertoire has 350,000 to 400,000 clones, approximately 90% of them found once; the top ten carry about 0.9%. Sequencing was carried out using PBMCs or T cells enriched from blood (not recorded which). The receptors originated from a woman aged 40 to 49 who had been exposed to COVID-19.

The chain joins TRBV10-2 to TRBJ1-5; D unresolved. The germline V gene encodes CDR1 WSHSY and CDR2 SAAADI. CDR3 length equals 12 residues. The V and J ends lost 0 bases and 8 bases respectively, with 5 bases between them. The CDR3 DNA is TGCGCCAGCAGTGAGTCGGAGGAGCCCCAGCATTTT. Protein sequence: CASSESEEPQHF.

V gene TRBV19 combines with J gene TRBJ1-6; no firm D call. V lost 7 bases to trimming and J lost 6 bases, with 7 bases between them. CDR1 is LNHDA and CDR2 is SQIVND in the germline V gene (reference sequence). The CDR3 is made up of 12 amino acids. CDR3 sequence reads: CASKTANSPLHF. The CDR3 bases are TGTGCCAGTAAAACAGCTAATTCACCCCTCCACTTT.

The table lists this clone with a count of one. The same CDR3 also results from other DNA sequences found in this sample. CDR3 DNA: TGTGCCAGCAGCGTAGGAGATAGTTACGAGCAGTACTTC. Translation: CASSVGDSYEQYF. This chain links TRBV9 with TRBJ2-7; D uncertain. Trimming stripped 0 bases from V and 4 bases from J, with 8 bases between. Germline CDR1 is SGDLS and CDR2 is YYNGEE. CDR3 length: 13 amino acids.

This clone was recorded once. V usage is TRBV27 and J usage is TRBJ2-7; D perhaps matches TRBD1 (5 bases). The CDR3 has 15 amino acids. CDR1 MNHEY and CDR2 SMNVEV come from the germline V gene (reference sequence). V shed 3 bases and J shed 3 bases, with 15 bases lying between them. In nucleotides, the CDR3 is TGTGCCAGCAGTTTGGGGTCAGGGCAGATCTACGAGCAGTACTTC. Protein: CASSLGSGQIYEQYF.

This clone has only one observation. The genes are TRBV7-2 and TRBJ2-6; 10 bases match TRBD2. CDR3 size: 22 residues. Trimming removed 0 bases from V and 0 bases from J; junction bases left unmatched: 14. Germline CDR1 is SGHTA and CDR2 is FQGNSA. CDR3 in DNA: TGTGCCAGCAGCTTAGCTTCTAGCGGGGGCTTAACCCAGAGCTCTGGGGCCAACGTCCTGACTTTC. Translating it yields CASSLASSGGLTQSSGANVLTF.

V is TRBV19 and J is TRBJ1-1, with unresolved D. Germline CDR1 is LNHDA and CDR2 is SQIVND (reference sequence). This CDR3 contains 15 residues. V lost 5 bases and J lost 7, with 20 bases in between. The CDR3 reads CASSPSSGNGVEAFF. The CDR3 coding sequence is TGTGCCAGTAGTCCCTCGTCGGGCAACGGGGTTGAAGCTTTCTTT.

The rearrangement uses TRBV5-1 and TRBJ1-2; 11 bases line up with TRBD1. Germline assignment: CDR1 SGHRS and CDR2 YFSETQ. With V trimmed by 3 bases and J by 4 bases, 5 bases remained unmatched. This CDR3 has 15 amino acids. Here the CDR3 DNA reads TGCGCCAGCAGCTCGGGACAGGGGGTACTCTATGGCTACACCTTC. It translates to CASSSGQGVLYGYTF.

The chain uses TRBV30 and TRBJ1-1; D possibly corresponds to TRBD1 (5 bases). This CDR3 contains 13 residues. The germline V gene encodes CDR1 GTSNPN and CDR2 SVGIG (reference sequence). Trimming pared 3 bases from V and 5 bases from J, leaving 13 bases between. CDR3 DNA sequence: TGTGCCTGGAGCCGGGGGTTTGGGACTGAAGCTTTCTTT. Protein product: CAWSRGFGTEAFF.

The chain links TRBV4-3 to TRBJ1-2; 10 bases fit TRBD1. Germline trimming cut 5 bases from V and 6 bases from J; bases unmatched to any gene: 9. The CDR3 runs 15 residues. Looked up from germline, CDR1 is LGHNA and CDR2 is YSLEER. For the CDR3, the DNA is TGCGCCAGCAGCTTGCGACAGGGGGCGACCCATGGCTACACCTTC. It translates to CASSLRQGATHGYTF.

The V and J genes are TRBV7-2 and TRBJ1-2; the match to TRBD1 covers 8 bases. The CDR3 length is 14 residues. V gave up 5 bases and J gave up 8 bases; unmatched junction bases: 10. Germline V gene data show CDR1 as SGHTA and CDR2 as FQGNSA. As DNA, the CDR3 is TGTGCCAGCAGCGAAGGACAGGGACCCGAGGGCTACACCTTC. Translating it yields CASSEGQGPEGYTF.

As regards this clone: The sample holds other DNA sequences that translate to the same CDR3. The chain is built from TRBV5-1 and TRBJ2-5; 8 bases fit TRBD1. Germline assignment: CDR1 SGHRS and CDR2 YFSETQ. The CDR3 runs 14 residues. Trimming cost V 3 bases and J 1 base; bases outside gene matches: 2. CDR3 residues: CASSSGQGQETQYF. The CDR3 bases are TGCGCCAGCAGCTCTGGACAGGGCCAAGAGACCCAGTACTTC.

The rearrangement uses TRBV7-3 and TRBJ2-1, with 7 positions matching TRBD2. The germline V gene has CDR1 SGHTA and CDR2 FQGTGA. Trimming cost V 8 bases and J 0 bases; bases outside gene matches: 4. The CDR3 extends over 14 amino acids. Here the CDR3 reads CASARGNSYNEQFF. The CDR3 coding sequence is TGTGCCAGCGCGCGGGGGAACTCCTACAATGAGCAGTTCTTC.

This clone appeared a single time. This chain connects TRBV20-1 to TRBJ2-5, with a weak D call TRBD2 (5 bases). Trimming took 4 bases from V and 6 from J, leaving 9 bases between them. The CDR3 runs 11 residues. The germline CDR1 and CDR2 sequences are DFQATT and SNEGSKA (reference sequence). CDR3 sequence (DNA): TGCAGTGCTATGAGCGGAAAGACCCAGTACTTC. It specifies CSAMSGKTQYF.

The chain couples TRBV3-1 (or the pseudogene TRBV3-2) to TRBJ2-2; D is unclear. V gave up 4 bases and J gave up 7 bases, with 13 bases separating them. The CDR3 spans 14 residues. The germline gives CDR1 LGHDT, CDR2 YNNKEL (reference sequence). The CDR3: CASSPTSILGELFF. The CDR3 nucleotides read TGTGCCAGCAGCCCGACTTCTATTCTCGGGGAGCTGTTTTTT.

The J gene is TRBJ2-5, the V gene TRBV5-1; D might be TRBD1 (6 bases). CDR1 and CDR2 (germline): SGHRS, YFSETQ. The V end lost 8 bases, the J end lost 1 base, and 12 bases lay between the germline ends. This CDR3 comprises 13 residues. CDR3 nucleotide sequence: TGCGCCAGTAAACAGGGAATCCAAGAGACCCAGTACTTC. Protein sequence: CASKQGIQETQYF.

The genes are TRBV6-1 and TRBJ1-2, with a weak D call TRBD1 (6 bases). Trimming removed 6 bases at V and 8 bases at J, with 16 bases between. The CDR3 has 13 residues. Germline V gene lookup returns CDR1 MNHNS and CDR2 SASEGT. CDR3: CASSPQGGTGYTF. For the CDR3, the DNA is TGTGCCAGCAGCCCACAGGGAGGGACGGGCTACACCTTC.

The chain links TRBV6-5 to TRBJ1-5, with 8 bases fitting TRBD1. Germline V CDR1 and CDR2: MNHEY, SVGAGI. The CDR3 length is 15 residues. Trimming at V came to 5 bases and at J to 4 bases, leaving 7 bases not matched to a gene. CDR3 sequence: CASSNFRGQNQPQHF. CDR3 DNA: TGTGCCAGCAGTAATTTCAGGGGGCAAAATCAGCCCCAGCATTTT.

This clone turned up a few times. This rearrangement joins TRBV2 to TRBJ2-5, with 11 positions matching TRBD2. The CDR3 has 17 residues. The germline CDR1 and CDR2 sequences are SNHLY and FYNNEI. J was trimmed by 4 bases and V by 7 bases; bases with no gene match: 14. CDR3 in DNA: TGTGCCAGCACCCTCGGGGTGGCTAGCGGGGGGATAGAGACCCAGTACTTC. This translates into CASTLGVASGGIETQYF.

The chain joins TRBV27 to TRBJ1-3; D unresolved. Germline V gives CDR1 MNHEY, CDR2 SMNVEV (reference sequence). The CDR3 has 13 residues. V was clipped by 3 bases and J by 1 base, with 4 bases between them. The DNA of the CDR3 is TGTGCCAGCAGTTTGAGGTCTGGAAACACCATATATTTT. Amino acid sequence: CASSLRSGNTIYF.

This clone was picked up a small number of times. Sequence at one end of the junction differs from germline and may be a read error. The chain joins TRBV7-7 to TRBJ1-1; D uncertain. CDR1 SSHAT and CDR2 FNYEAQ come from the germline V gene (reference sequence). This CDR3 has 17 amino acids. CDR3 in amino acids: CASSLARWRRSNTEAFF. CDR3 sequence (DNA): TGTGCTAGCAGCTTAGCGAGGTGGCGGCGGTCGAACACTGAAGCTTTCTTT.

The rearrangement uses TRBV5-1 and TRBJ1-4, with 9 bases aligning to TRBD1. J gave up 5 bases and V 7 bases, and 0 bases lay outside the gene matches. Germline assignment: CDR1 SGHRS and CDR2 YFSETQ. This CDR3 comprises 12 residues. CDR3 sequence: CASGQGNEKLFF. DNA of the CDR3: TGCGCCAGCGGACAGGGGAATGAAAAACTGTTTTTT.

This clone showed up just once. The chain couples TRBV24-1 to TRBJ2-1; D ambiguous. The CDR3 totals 12 residues. Trimming took 5 bases from V and 8 from J, leaving 9 bases between them. Germline CDR1 reads KGHDR; CDR2 reads SFDVKD. The CDR3 loop is CATSGPFHEQFF. The CDR3 region has the DNA TGTGCCACCAGTGGTCCTTTCCATGAGCAGTTCTTC.

The chain links TRBV4-3 to TRBJ2-1; 7 bases line up with TRBD2. The CDR3 contains 17 residues. J lost 1 base, V lost 0 bases, and 6 bases had no gene match. Germline V CDR1 and CDR2: LGHNA, YSLEER. The CDR3 loop is CASSQESGMPSYNEQFF. CDR3 DNA sequence: TGCGCCAGCAGCCAAGAGAGCGGGATGCCGTCCTACAATGAGCAGTTCTTC.

The chain links TRBV5-6 to TRBJ1-1; D is uncertain. Per germline, CDR1 SGHDT and CDR2 YYEEEE. Trimming took 3 bases from V and 2 from J, leaving 8 bases between them. The CDR3 totals 13 residues. The CDR3 nucleotides read TGTGCCAGCAGCTGGGCCCAAAACACTGAAGCTTTCTTT. Its translation: CASSWAQNTEAFF. Full variable domain (outside the CDR3, taken from reference TRBV5-6 and TRBJ1-1): DAGVTQSPTHLIKTRGQQVTLRCSPKSGHDTVSWYQQALGQGPQFIFQYYEEEERQRGNFPDRFSGHQFPNYSSELNVNALLLGDSALYLCASSWAQNTEAFFGQGTRLTVV.

The genes are TRBV5-1 and TRBJ2-2, with TRBD2 identical over 15 bases. CDR1 is SGHRS, CDR2 YFSETQ, per germline. CDR3 size: 16 residues. V gave up 4 bases and J gave up 6 bases; unmatched junction bases: 4. CDR3 bases: TGCGCCAGCAGCCACGGACTAGCGGGAGGGTCCGGGGAGCTGTTTTTT. It encodes CASSHGLAGGSGELFF. The full variable domain, with the rest looked up from reference TRBV5-1 and TRBJ2-2, is KAGVTQTPRYLIKTRGQQVTLSCSPISGHRSVSWYQQTPGQGLQFLFEYFSETQRNKGNFPGRFSGRQFSNSRSEMNVSTLELGDSALYLCASSHGLAGGSGELFFGEGSRLTVL.